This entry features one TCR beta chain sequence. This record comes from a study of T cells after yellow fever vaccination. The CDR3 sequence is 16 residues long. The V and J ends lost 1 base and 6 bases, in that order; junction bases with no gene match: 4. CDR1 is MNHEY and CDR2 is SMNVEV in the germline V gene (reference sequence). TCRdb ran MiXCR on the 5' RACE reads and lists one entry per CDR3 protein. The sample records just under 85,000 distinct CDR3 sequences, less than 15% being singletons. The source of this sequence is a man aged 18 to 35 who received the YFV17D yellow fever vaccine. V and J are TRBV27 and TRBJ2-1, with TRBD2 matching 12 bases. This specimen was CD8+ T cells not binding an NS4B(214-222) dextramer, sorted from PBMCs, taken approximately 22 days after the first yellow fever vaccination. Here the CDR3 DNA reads TGTGCCAGCAGTTTATTACTAGCGGGGGGCCTCAATGAGCAGTTCTTC. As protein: CASSLLLAGGLNEQFF.